The sequence of this TCR beta chain was determined in a study of blood T cells in healthy people across ages. General study points: Observed TCR beta diversity per million T cells went down as age went up. This fall followed a roughly linear course with age.

With regard to this clonotype: The antigen is unknown. One end of the junction is discordant with germline, which a read error may explain.

Using a J-beta primer mix together with a sample-barcoded 5' primer, a second PCR was run for roughly 7 to 11 cycles. Unique molecular identifiers of 12 random nucleotides labeled each cDNA. TCRdb re-called the 5' RACE reads through MiXCR, storing one row per CDR3 protein. Here the sample spans approximately 1.5 million distinct CDR3 sequences, around 35% being singletons. This TCR was recovered from a woman younger than 45 in good health. The sequenced sample consisted of blood.

This CDR3 reads CASSPGGAYTPDAQYF. CDR3 bases: TGCGCCAGCAGCCCTGGGGGGGCCTATACCCCAGATGCGCAGTATTTT. The rearrangement joins TRBV5-1 to TRBJ2-3; possibly TRBD2 for D (7 bases). The germline gives CDR1 SGHRS, CDR2 YFSETQ. The CDR3 extends over 16 amino acids.